This TCR beta chain was profiled in a study of technical replicates of blood from four donors (dated by TCRdb to about 2017). In regard to this clone: What this receptor recognizes is not known. A read error may account for a junction end that differs from germline.

Receptor libraries were prepared by the immunoSEQ multiplex PCR assay. Not all clones reach the TCRdb copy of this immuneACCESS table, which keeps in-frame sequences only. Checked studies attribute under half of the gap to unresolved V genes and leave the rest unexplained. A total of over 60,000 clones appear in this sample, over 85% of them only once. The leading ten clones occupy around 5.1% of the sample. Sequencing was performed on PBMCs. The clonotype originates from a human donor in good health. Some clones in this sample may be carry-over from other donors' samples.

The nucleotide sequence is given as TGTGCCAGCAGTTTAGCTGAAGGGGATGAAAAACTGTTTTTT. This is translated as CASSLAEGDEKLFF. The chain is assembled from TRBV7-9 and TRBJ1-4; a weak D assignment points to TRBD1 (5 bases agree). CDR1 and CDR2, looked up from the germline V gene (reference sequence), are SEHNR and FQNEAQ. The CDR3 runs 14 amino acids, cysteine and phenylalanine included. Only the CDR3 region is kept as DNA, spanning 42 bases read in frame from base 1.